The 29 T cell receptor beta chains reported below all come from one sample, sequenced in a study of T cell responses to AZD1222 COVID-19 vaccine. Repertoires were generated with immunoSEQ multiplex PCR, while TCRdb's copy carries only in-frame clones and drops some. This sample carries more than 100,000 clones, over 75% of them seen once, and the ten largest clones take over 5.5%. The sample here was peripheral blood, taken on day 0 of AZD1222 vaccination. These receptors came from an adult in good health.

This chain links TRBV16 with TRBJ1-5, with 9 bases aligning to TRBD1. With V trimmed by 4 bases and J by 4 bases, 5 bases remained unmatched. CDR1 KGHSY and CDR2 FQNENV come from the germline V gene. This CDR3 is built from 15 residues. The CDR3 reads CASSRRDRENQPQHF. CDR3 nucleotide sequence: TGTGCCAGCAGCCGACGGGACAGGGAAAATCAGCCCCAGCATTTT.

V gene TRBV2 combines with J gene TRBJ1-6, with no clear D. V lost 7 bases and J 3 bases, leaving 10 bases between the germline ends. The CDR3 totals 14 residues. CDR1 and CDR2 from the germline V gene are SNHLY and FYNNEI. The CDR3 here is CASNNADYNSPLHF. In DNA, the CDR3 is TGTGCCAGCAATAATGCTGACTATAATTCACCCCTCCACTTT.

V is TRBV2 and J is TRBJ2-3; D is possibly TRBD2 (6 bases). V was shortened by 6 bases and J by 0 bases, with 19 bases between the two germline ends. The CDR3 runs to 17 residues. The germline CDR1 and CDR2 sequences are SNHLY and FYNNEI. The CDR3 DNA is TGTGCCAGCAGATACCCTAGCGTCGGGCCTAGCACAGATACGCAGTATTTT. Protein product: CASRYPSVGPSTDTQYF. The full variable domain, with the rest looked up from reference TRBV2 and TRBJ2-3, is EPEVTQTPSHQVTQMGQEVILRCVPISNHLYFYWYRQILGQKVEFLVSFYNNEISEKSEIFDDQFSVERPDGSNFTLKIRSTKLEDSAMYFCASRYPSVGPSTDTQYFGPGTRLTVL.

This chain joins TRBV7-6 and TRBJ1-2; D possibly corresponds to TRBD1 (6 bases). The V and J ends lost 4 bases and 3 bases respectively, with 9 bases between them. This CDR3 contains 13 residues. Per the germline V gene, CDR1 is SGHVS and CDR2 is FNYEAQ. In DNA, the CDR3 is TGTGCCAGCAGCTCGGGACAAGACTATGGCTACACCTTC. This codes for CASSSGQDYGYTF.

CDR3: CASSEASGVSYEQYF. In DNA form, the CDR3 reads TGTGCCAGCAGTGAAGCTAGCGGGGTCTCCTACGAGCAGTACTTC. The chain carries TRBV6-1 and TRBJ2-7; 8 nucleotides match TRBD2. CDR1 and CDR2 (germline): MNHNS, SASEGT. This CDR3 is 15 amino acids long. V was clipped by 0 bases and J by 0 bases; unmatched bases: 1.

The rearrangement joins TRBV7-2 to TRBJ2-7; D perhaps matches TRBD1 (6 bases). CDR1 is SGHTA and CDR2 is FQGNSA in the germline V gene. V was shortened by 3 bases and J by 4 bases, with 19 bases between the two germline ends. The length of the CDR3 is 16 residues. CDR3 coding DNA: TGTGCCAGCAGCTTTGACAGGTCCTCCGGGACGTACGAGCAGTACTTC. Residues: CASSFDRSSGTYEQYF. The full variable domain, in which reference TRBV7-2 and TRBJ2-7 provide the parts outside the CDR3, is GAGVSQSPSNKVTEKGKDVELRCDPISGHTALYWYRQSLGQGLEFLIYFQGNSAPDKSGLPSDRFSAERTGGSVSTLTIQRTQQEDSAVYLCASSFDRSSGTYEQYFGPGTRLTVT.

This chain joins TRBV19 and TRBJ2-7, with a possible D match to TRBD1 (5 bases). Trimming pared 3 bases from V and 2 bases from J, leaving 17 bases between. The germline V gene has CDR1 LNHDA and CDR2 SQIVND (reference sequence). This CDR3 has 16 amino acids. CDR3 bases: TGTGCCAGTAGTATTCAGGTGGGCCAGGGAACCTACGAGCAGTACTTC. Protein product: CASSIQVGQGTYEQYF.

This clone showed up many times. The J gene is TRBJ2-7, the V gene TRBV6-5; TRBD2 aligns across 11 bases. The CDR3 is 15 amino acids. Germline V gene lookup returns CDR1 MNHEY and CDR2 SVGAGI. The junction had 6 bases not matched to a gene; V was cut back by 6 bases and J by 2 bases. CDR3 sequence: CASRSIAGGTYEQYF. The CDR3 DNA follows: TGTGCCAGCAGGTCAATAGCGGGGGGGACCTACGAGCAGTACTTC.

The rearrangement uses TRBV19 and TRBJ2-5; D is unclear. Trimming removed 3 bases at V and 3 bases at J, with 11 bases between. Per germline, CDR1 LNHDA and CDR2 SQIVND (reference sequence). The CDR3 consists of 14 residues. CDR3 in DNA: TGTGCCAGTAGTATTGGCCCAACGGAAGAGACCCAGTACTTC. Its protein is CASSIGPTEETQYF.

The chain links TRBV5-6 to TRBJ1-1; a weak D match, TRBD1 (5 bases). Trimming cost V 7 bases and J 11 bases, with 15 bases left between them. This CDR3 contains 11 residues. From germline, CDR1 is SGHDT and CDR2 YYEEEE. The CDR3 reads CASSYGTEAFF. Written as DNA, the CDR3 is TGTGCCAGCTCCTACGGGACGGAGGCTTTCTTT.

The chain recombines TRBV7-2 with TRBJ1-5; D is uncertain. Trimming stripped 6 bases from V and 5 bases from J, with 17 bases between. Germline V lookup: CDR1 SGHTA, CDR2 FQGNSA. This CDR3 has 15 residues. CDR3 sequence: CASRLAGPRDQPQHF. The CDR3, as DNA: TGTGCCAGCAGACTAGCCGGACCAAGAGATCAGCCCCAGCATTTT. The full variable domain, its missing parts supplied by reference TRBV7-2 and TRBJ1-5, is GAGVSQSPSNKVTEKGKDVELRCDPISGHTALYWYRQSLGQGLEFLIYFQGNSAPDKSGLPSDRFSAERTGGSVSTLTIQRTQQEDSAVYLCASRLAGPRDQPQHFGDGTRLSIL.

The chain links TRBV14 to TRBJ1-6; unclear D gene. CDR1 SGHDN and CDR2 FVKESK come from the germline V gene. Trimming took off 5 bases at V and 8 bases at J, with 10 bases between the two ends. The CDR3 is 13 residues long. The CDR3 is CASSDYGDSPLHF. Written as DNA, the CDR3 is TGTGCCAGCAGCGATTACGGTGATTCACCCCTCCACTTT.

There are a few counts of this clone. This chain joins TRBV28 and TRBJ1-1, with D perhaps TRBD1 (5 bases). There are 16 residues in the CDR3. The germline V and J ends were trimmed by 6 bases and 4 bases, with 21 bases remaining between them. Germline CDR1 is MDHEN and CDR2 is SYDVKM. CDR3 DNA: TGTGCCAGCAGCCCGTCTCGGGGGTGGGGCGGCACTGAAGCTTTCTTT. Protein product: CASSPSRGWGGTEAFF.

This clone is a singleton in its sample. J is TRBJ1-6 and V is TRBV14; TRBD1 is a possible D gene (5 bases). This CDR3 region has 15 residues. Germline V CDR1 and CDR2: SGHDN, FVKESK. Trimming removed 0 bases from V and 10 bases from J, with 13 bases in between. CDR3 sequence: CASSQDQAGRSPLHF. DNA for the CDR3: TGTGCCAGCAGCCAAGATCAGGCAGGGAGGTCACCCCTCCACTTT.

The chain links TRBV28 to TRBJ2-2; 7 bases map to TRBD1. Germline V CDR1 and CDR2: MDHEN, SYDVKM. This CDR3 has 14 amino acids. The ends lost 6 bases at V and 6 bases at J; junction bases unmatched: 7. CDR3 nucleotides: TGTGCCAGCAGATCCCCTGACAGGGCCGGGGAGCTGTTTTTT. This sequence encodes CASRSPDRAGELFF.

V usage is TRBV7-2 and J usage is TRBJ2-1, with 11 nucleotides matching TRBD2. Germline V gene data show CDR1 as SGHTA and CDR2 as FQGNSA. The CDR3 consists of 17 residues. J gave up 0 bases and V 6 bases, and 7 bases lay outside the gene matches. The CDR3 here is CASRELAGVGSYNEQFF. For the CDR3, the DNA is TGTGCCAGCAGGGAACTAGCGGGGGTGGGCTCCTACAATGAGCAGTTCTTC.

This clone is termed medium-sized (0.01 to 0.1%). The rearrangement links TRBV4-1 to TRBJ1-3; 8 bases line up with TRBD1. The CDR3 sequence is 15 residues long. Germline V gene data show CDR1 as MGHRA and CDR2 as YSYEKL. With V trimmed by 5 bases and J by 0 bases, 3 bases remained unmatched. The CDR3 is CASSVGQGSGNTIYF. CDR3 sequence (DNA): TGCGCCAGCAGCGTAGGACAGGGCTCTGGAAACACCATATATTTT.

The V gene is TRBV2, the J gene TRBJ2-7; D possibly matches TRBD1 or TRBD2 (5 bases each). Trimming took 2 bases from V and 7 from J, leaving 18 bases between them. The germline gives CDR1 SNHLY, CDR2 FYNNEI. This CDR3 region has 15 residues. CDR3 coding DNA: TGTGCCAGCAGTGAAACGGGGCGCAGGGCGATTGAGCAGTACTTC. Translating it yields CASSETGRRAIEQYF.

This clone was seen a single time. V and J are TRBV25-1 and TRBJ2-2, with 9 bases fitting TRBD2. In germline, CDR1 is MGHDK, CDR2 SYGVNS. The CDR3 runs 13 residues. The DNA for the CDR3 is TGTGCTGCGGGGGGGCCCTTGGGCGGGGAGCTGTTTTTT. Its protein is CAAGGPLGGELFF.

In its sample, this clone was seen once. This chain joins TRBV7-9 and TRBJ2-7; 7 bases fit TRBD1. This CDR3 spans 14 amino acids. V gave up 5 bases and J gave up 3 bases; unmatched junction bases: 7. CDR1 and CDR2 (germline): SEHNR, FQNEAQ (reference sequence). The CDR3 here is CASSTDRRGYEQYF. CDR3 in DNA: TGTGCCAGCAGCACGGACAGGAGAGGCTACGAGCAGTACTTC. The variable domain in full, with the rest retrieved from reference TRBV7-9 and TRBJ2-7, is DTGVSQNPRHKITKRGQNVTFRCDPISEHNRLYWYRQTLGQGPEFLTYFQNEAQLEKSRLLSDRFSAERPKGSFSTLEIQRTEQGDSAMYLCASSTDRRGYEQYFGPGTRLTVT.

This chain connects TRBV7-9 to TRBJ2-1; D perhaps matches TRBD1 (7 bases). Trimming pared 3 bases from V and 6 bases from J, leaving 12 bases between. CDR1 SEHNR and CDR2 FQNEAQ come from the germline V gene (reference sequence). The CDR3 totals 14 residues. The CDR3 protein is CASSLRDSFNEQFF. In DNA, the CDR3 is TGTGCCAGCAGCTTGCGGGACAGTTTCAATGAGCAGTTCTTC.

The V gene is TRBV9, the J gene TRBJ2-7; maybe TRBD1 (5 bases). The CDR3 contains 15 residues. V lost 0 bases and J lost 1, with 11 bases in between. From germline, CDR1 is SGDLS and CDR2 YYNGEE. In DNA form, the CDR3 reads TGTGCCAGCAGCGTAGGTGGACACCAATCCTACGAGCAGTACTTC. This translates into CASSVGGHQSYEQYF.

The chain is built from TRBV9 and TRBJ2-5, with 9 bases aligning to TRBD2. The CDR3 length is 15 residues. J was trimmed by 3 bases and V by 1 base; bases with no gene match: 4. Germline CDR1 SGDLS, CDR2 YYNGEE. CDR3 DNA: TGTGCCAGCAGCGTACAGCCTAGCGGGGAAGAGACCCAGTACTTC. It encodes CASSVQPSGEETQYF.

This clone appeared once. This chain joins TRBV9 and TRBJ2-3; D is unresolved. Trimming took 3 bases from V and 2 from J, leaving 16 bases between them. Germline V lookup: CDR1 SGDLS, CDR2 YYNGEE. This CDR3 region has 16 residues. The chain's CDR3 is CASSDTGVKLTDTQYF. CDR3 in DNA: TGTGCCAGCAGCGATACTGGGGTAAAACTCACAGATACGCAGTATTTT.

In this sample, this clone turned up a few times. The chain employs TRBV11-1 and TRBJ2-7; tentatively, D is TRBD1 (6 bases). This CDR3 contains 14 residues. CDR1 and CDR2 (germline): SGHAT, FQDESV (reference sequence). With 3 bases removed from V and 4 bases from J, the gap between germline ends came to 13 bases. Here the CDR3 DNA reads TGTGCCAGCAGCTTCGAGACAGGCACATACGAGCAGTACTTC. Amino acids: CASSFETGTYEQYF.

A single count supports this clone. V usage is TRBV7-9 and J usage is TRBJ1-2; tentative D call: TRBD1 (6 bases). The germline CDR1 and CDR2 sequences are SEHNR and FQNEAQ (reference sequence). This CDR3 is 14 amino acids long. V was trimmed by 7 bases and J by 2 bases, leaving 14 bases between them. CDR3 in DNA: TGTGCCAGCACCAACAGGGTATCCAACTATGGCTACACCTTC. This translates into CASTNRVSNYGYTF. The full variable domain, its missing parts supplied by reference TRBV7-9 and TRBJ1-2, is DTGVSQNPRHKITKRGQNVTFRCDPISEHNRLYWYRQTLGQGPEFLTYFQNEAQLEKSRLLSDRFSAERPKGSFSTLEIQRTEQGDSAMYLCASTNRVSNYGYTFGSGTRLTVV.

The V and J genes are TRBV5-1 and TRBJ2-7; possible D gene TRBD1, 5 bases. Germline assignment: CDR1 SGHRS and CDR2 YFSETQ. Trimming took 4 bases from V and 7 from J, leaving 15 bases between them. The CDR3 consists of 13 residues. The CDR3 coding sequence is TGCGCCAGCAGCCCAGGACAAGCTTTGGAGCAGTACTTC. Translated: CASSPGQALEQYF. Based on the CDR3 plus reference TRBV5-1 and TRBJ2-7, the full variable domain is KAGVTQTPRYLIKTRGQQVTLSCSPISGHRSVSWYQQTPGQGLQFLFEYFSETQRNKGNFPGRFSGRQFSNSRSEMNVSTLELGDSALYLCASSPGQALEQYFGPGTRLTVT.

This chain joins TRBV5-1 and TRBJ2-1; a weak D match, TRBD2 (6 bases). The CDR3 runs to 15 residues. The V and J ends lost 7 bases and 4 bases respectively, with 18 bases between them. Germline V gene data show CDR1 as SGHRS and CDR2 as YFSETQ. The CDR3 loop reads CASLSRSGTYNEQFF. CDR3 DNA: TGCGCCAGCCTCAGCCGGTCGGGGACTTACAATGAGCAGTTCTTC.

This clone has only one observation. This chain connects TRBV27 to TRBJ2-2; D tentatively fits TRBD1 or TRBD2 (5 bases each). Germline V lookup: CDR1 MNHEY, CDR2 SMNVEV (reference sequence). The CDR3 runs to 14 residues. The V gene lost 3 bases and the J gene lost 5 bases, with 10 bases spanning the gap. CDR3 sequence (DNA): TGTGCCAGCAGTTTTGGGGGTATGACCGGGGAGCTGTTTTTT. Protein product: CASSFGGMTGELFF.